Sequencing of this T cell receptor (beta chain) was carried out in a study of Ad26.COV2.S vaccination and SARS-CoV-2 variants. Study background: The study gave Ad26.COV2.S intramuscularly, once or twice 56 days apart. Study-level results: Substantial breadth was reported for post-vaccination spike-specific CD8+ and CD4+ T cells. Researchers reported similar non-spike TCR breadth in vaccine and placebo recipients.

Stated treatment: roughly 18 received Ad26.COV2.S at low or high dose, single or two shots; several received placebo; per-sample allocation not given. It was on day 63 after the first vaccine or placebo injection that samples were taken. A Boston donor was an adult aged 18-55 years. Here immunoSEQ multiplex PCR was the method, and the copy in TCRdb shows in-frame clones only, minus some. The sample yields about 420,000 clones, roughly 90% seen once. This clone was seen only once. What it binds is unknown. This sample comprised peripheral blood, obtained in a trial of Ad26.COV2.S vaccine versus placebo. The receptor was isolated from a person between 18 and 59 years old who received the Ad26.COV2.S COVID-19 vaccine or a placebo.

The DNA for the CDR3 is TGTGCCACCAGCAGAGGGTATAGGGACATCACCTACAATGAGCAGTTCTTC. Protein product: CATSRGYRDITYNEQFF. V is TRBV15 and J is TRBJ2-1; D is perhaps TRBD1 (6 bases). The CDR3 length is 17 residues. Germline V CDR1 and CDR2: LNHNV, YYDKDF (reference sequence). The ends were cut back, 1 base at V and 2 bases at J, with 15 bases in the middle.